Below are 31 T cell receptor beta chains sequenced from a single sample in a study of T cell responses to AZD1222 COVID-19 vaccine. Assay used: immunoSEQ multiplex PCR; TCRdb lists only in-frame clones, some missing. The sample shows 100,000 to 120,000 clones, 70% to 90% of them seen only once. The sequenced sample was peripheral blood, obtained on day 0 of AZD1222 vaccination. These receptors were taken from an adult in good health.

The chain employs TRBV6-5 and TRBJ1-1; D gene ambiguous. The CDR3 runs 13 residues. Germline V gene data show CDR1 as MNHEY and CDR2 as SVGAGI. V was trimmed by 6 bases and J by 3 bases, leaving 11 bases between them. The CDR3 loop reads CASSLGLDTEAFF. In nucleotides, the CDR3 is TGTGCCAGCAGCCTAGGGTTGGACACTGAAGCTTTCTTT.

The chain has TRBV29-1 and TRBJ1-2, with TRBD1 matching over 10 bases. Germline assignment: CDR1 SQVTM and CDR2 ANQGSEA. The V gene end was trimmed by 7 bases and the J gene end by 4 bases; junction bases not matched to a gene: 6. The CDR3 covers 13 residues. In DNA, the CDR3 is TGCAGCGCAGGGACAGGGGAGACCTATGGCTACACCTTC. Its protein product is CSAGTGETYGYTF. The entire variable domain, with the rest obtained from reference TRBV29-1 and TRBJ1-2, is as follows: SAVISQKPSRDICQRGTSLTIQCQVDSQVTMMFWYRQQPGQSLTLIATANQGSEATYESGFVIDKFPISRPNLTFSTLTVSNMSPEDSSIYLCSAGTGETYGYTFGSGTRLTVV.

The chain couples TRBV9 to TRBJ2-5, with D maybe TRBD1 (5 bases). V was shortened by 3 bases and J by 2 bases, with 17 bases between the two germline ends. The CDR3 loop spans 16 amino acids. Per germline, CDR1 SGDLS and CDR2 YYNGEE. As DNA, the CDR3 is TGTGCCAGCAGCGCGAGGAATGCAGGGTCGCAAGAGACCCAGTACTTC. It yields the protein CASSARNAGSQETQYF.

The rearrangement uses TRBV12-3 or TRBV12-4 and TRBJ2-7; D unclear. The CDR3 length is 13 residues. Trimming cost V 3 bases and J 2 bases, with 8 bases left between them. CDR3 sequence (DNA): TGTGCCAGCAGTTTTGGGGATACCTACGAGCAGTACTTC. Its translation: CASSFGDTYEQYF.

This sequence joins TRBV19 and TRBJ2-1, with D perhaps assigned TRBD1 or TRBD2 (5 bases each). The CDR3 is made up of 14 amino acids. V was pared by 7 bases and J by 5 bases, with 15 bases between. Germline V gene sequence: CDR1 LNHDA, CDR2 SQIVND (reference sequence). In DNA, the CDR3 is TGTGCCAGTAAGGGGCGGGCCCTCGACAATGAGCAGTTCTTC. Translated: CASKGRALDNEQFF.

The chain uses TRBV28 and TRBJ2-7; TRBD2 matches 8 bases. The CDR3 spans 14 residues. J was trimmed by 6 bases and V by 6 bases; bases with no gene match: 10. Germline V CDR1 and CDR2: MDHEN, SYDVKM. The CDR3 sequence is CASRDGRARFEQYF. The CDR3 DNA sequence: TGTGCCAGCAGGGACGGGAGGGCCCGTTTCGAGCAGTACTTC.

The gene calls are TRBV5-4 and TRBJ2-3; D call uncertain. Between the trimmed V and J ends, which lost 3 bases and 2 bases, there was a span of 1 base. The germline CDR1 and CDR2 sequences are SGHNT and YYREEE (reference sequence). The length of the CDR3 is 11 residues. The DNA of the CDR3 is TGTGCCAGCAGCTCCACAGATACGCAGTATTTT. Residues: CASSSTDTQYF. Full variable domain (remainder filled in from reference TRBV5-4 and TRBJ2-3): ETGVTQSPTHLIKTRGQQVTLRCSSQSGHNTVSWYQQALGQGPQFIFQYYREEENGRGNFPPRFSGLQFPNYSSELNVNALELDDSALYLCASSSTDTQYFGPGTRLTVL.

V usage is TRBV2 and J usage is TRBJ1-2; perhaps TRBD1 as D (5 bases). The V gene lost 5 bases and the J gene lost 8 bases, with 15 bases spanning the gap. CDR1 is SNHLY, CDR2 FYNNEI, per germline. The CDR3 consists of 13 residues. The CDR3 here is CASSLEGLSGYTF. The CDR3 region has the DNA TGTGCCAGCAGTCTAGAGGGACTCTCGGGCTACACCTTC.

The rearrangement links TRBV20-1 to TRBJ1-2, with no clear D. Trimming took off 3 bases at V and 6 bases at J, with 8 bases between the two ends. The CDR3 is 11 residues long. CDR1 and CDR2 (germline): DFQATT, SNEGSKA (reference sequence). The CDR3 loop is CSARLNHGYTF. DNA for the CDR3: TGCAGTGCTAGGTTAAATCATGGCTACACCTTC.

The chain links TRBV2 to TRBJ2-7; 11 bases align to TRBD1. Germline values: CDR1 SNHLY, CDR2 FYNNEI. There are 15 residues in the CDR3. J gave up 0 bases and V 7 bases, and 5 bases lay outside the gene matches. The CDR3 DNA follows: TGTGCCAGCACTGGGGACAGGGGGAGCTCCTACGAGCAGTACTTC. Its translation is CASTGDRGSSYEQYF.

This sequence joins TRBV6-2 or TRBV6-3 and TRBJ1-1; D is perhaps TRBD1 (5 bases). CDR3 length equals 15 residues. V was cut by 2 bases and J by 6 bases, with 16 bases left in between. Germline values: CDR1 MNHEY, CDR2 SVGEGT. The DNA of the CDR3 is TGTGCCAGCAGTTACGAGGCGACAGATGAGCCTGAAGCTTTCTTT. Protein: CASSYEATDEPEAFF.

V gene TRBV6-2 or TRBV6-3 combines with J gene TRBJ2-1; TRBD1 matches 9 bases. The CDR3 covers 19 residues. Trimming at V came to 2 bases and at J to 9 bases, leaving 20 bases not matched to a gene. Germline V gene data show CDR1 as MNHEY and CDR2 as SVGEGT. CDR3 sequence reads: CASSYPPPGDRASGLEQFF. CDR3 nucleotides: TGTGCCAGCAGTTACCCACCCCCAGGGGACAGGGCAAGCGGGCTTGAGCAGTTCTTC.

This rearrangement joins TRBV6-6 to TRBJ1-1; the D gene is possibly TRBD1 (5 bases). Germline V lookup: CDR1 MNHNY, CDR2 SVGAGI (reference sequence). The V gene lost 4 bases and the J gene lost 1 base, with 10 bases spanning the gap. CDR3 length equals 14 residues. This CDR3 reads CASSFLGGNTEAFF. The CDR3 DNA is TGTGCCAGCAGTTTCTTGGGGGGGAACACTGAAGCTTTCTTT.

The J gene is TRBJ1-6, the V gene TRBV7-2, with D tentatively TRBD1 (5 bases). CDR1 is SGHTA, CDR2 FQGNSA, per germline. Trimming removed 3 bases at V and 6 bases at J, with 6 bases between. The CDR3 length is 13 residues. This CDR3 reads CASSFGGNSPLHF. The CDR3, as DNA: TGTGCCAGCAGCTTTGGGGGTAATTCACCCCTCCACTTT.

This clone was seen a handful of times. The rearrangement links TRBV7-2 to TRBJ2-3; D gene uncertain. Trimming removed 5 bases at V and 0 bases at J, with 9 bases between. This CDR3 region has 14 residues. Germline V gene sequence: CDR1 SGHTA, CDR2 FQGNSA. In nucleotides, the CDR3 is TGTGCCAGCAGCGCCATTCAGAGCACAGATACGCAGTATTTT. This translates into CASSAIQSTDTQYF.

This chain links TRBV4-1 with TRBJ1-6; TRBD1 might be the D (5 bases). V was pared by 1 base and J by 7 bases, with 11 bases between. Germline CDR1 reads MGHRA; CDR2 reads YSYEKL. CDR3 length: 15 residues. CDR3 amino acids: CASSQAGRANSPLHF. In DNA, the CDR3 is TGCGCCAGCAGCCAAGCGGGCAGGGCAAATTCACCCCTCCACTTT.

This clone was seen a single time. V usage is TRBV28 and J usage is TRBJ2-3; no definite D call. The CDR3 consists of 11 residues. Per the germline V gene, CDR1 is MDHEN and CDR2 is SYDVKM. With 3 bases removed from V and 10 bases from J, the gap between germline ends came to 8 bases. The CDR3 spells CASSFAVSQYF. In DNA, the CDR3 is TGTGCCAGCAGTTTCGCAGTTTCGCAGTATTTT.

This chain connects TRBV2 to TRBJ1-3, with no clear D. The CDR3 has 13 residues. The V gene lost 6 bases and the J gene lost 2 bases, with 8 bases spanning the gap. CDR1 and CDR2 from the germline V gene are SNHLY and FYNNEI. DNA for the CDR3: TGTGCCAGCAGGGCCGATACTGGAAACACCATATATTTT. It is translated as CASRADTGNTIYF.

This chain joins TRBV28 and TRBJ2-4; tentatively, D is TRBD1 (5 bases). Per germline, CDR1 MDHEN and CDR2 SYDVKM. This CDR3 region has 15 residues. V was shortened by 3 bases and J by 4 bases, with 13 bases between the two germline ends. CDR3 coding DNA: TGTGCCAGCAGTTTTGCAGAGCAGGGTAAAAACATTCAGTACTTC. This encodes CASSFAEQGKNIQYF.

This clone appeared a single time. The CDR3 reads CASSLGGEKRKEAFF. CDR3 nucleotide sequence: TGTGCCAGCAGTTTAGGAGGGGAGAAGCGAAAGGAAGCTTTCTTT. The J gene is TRBJ1-1, the V gene TRBV27, with D possibly being TRBD1 (5 bases). Trimming pared 2 bases from V and 8 bases from J, leaving 18 bases between. The CDR3 consists of 15 residues. Germline loops: CDR1 MNHEY, CDR2 SMNVEV (reference sequence).

V gene TRBV28 combines with J gene TRBJ1-2; D is unresolved. Between the trimmed V and J ends, which lost 4 bases and 3 bases, there was a span of 6 bases. This CDR3 comprises 12 residues. Germline V gene sequence: CDR1 MDHEN, CDR2 SYDVKM. The DNA for the CDR3 is TGTGCCAGCAGTTCTACAGACTATGGCTACACCTTC. It encodes CASSSTDYGYTF.

The chain recombines TRBV9 with TRBJ2-2; 10 bases are shared with TRBD2. Germline CDR1 is SGDLS and CDR2 is YYNGEE. The length of the CDR3 is 15 residues. The trim removed 4 bases at V and 5 bases at J, leaving 5 bases unmatched. In DNA, the CDR3 is TGTGCCAGCAGCTTTAGCGGGAGGCATACCGGGGAGCTGTTTTTT. It encodes CASSFSGRHTGELFF.

The chain recombines TRBV15 with TRBJ2-5; D is perhaps TRBD1 or TRBD2 (5 bases each). Germline CDR1 is LNHNV and CDR2 is YYDKDF (reference sequence). The CDR3 consists of 14 residues. V was clipped by 5 bases and J by 5 bases, with 15 bases between them. CDR3: CATSGTPNRETQYF. In DNA, the CDR3 is TGTGCCACCAGCGGGACCCCAAATCGGGAGACCCAGTACTTC.

CDR3 loop: CASMVSGTAYNSPLHF. The CDR3 bases are TGTGCCAGCATGGTCTCCGGGACGGCTTATAATTCACCCCTCCACTTT. This chain links TRBV28 with TRBJ1-6; perhaps TRBD1 as D (5 bases). Trimming cost V 7 bases and J 4 bases, with 17 bases left between them. The CDR3 has 16 amino acids. Germline CDR1 is MDHEN and CDR2 is SYDVKM.

The J gene is TRBJ2-2, the V gene TRBV6-5; D unresolved. The length of the CDR3 is 16 residues. CDR1 is MNHEY and CDR2 is SVGAGI in the germline V gene. Trimming took off 2 bases at V and 0 bases at J, with 10 bases between the two ends. The CDR3 nucleotides are TGTGCCAGCAGTTACGGTGAACCAGCGAACACCGGGGAGCTGTTTTTT. Translated, it gives CASSYGEPANTGELFF.

The chain links TRBV9 to TRBJ2-7; TRBD2 aligns across 9 bases. V was clipped by 4 bases and J by 1 base; unmatched bases: 15. The CDR3 is 18 amino acids. The germline V gene has CDR1 SGDLS and CDR2 YYNGEE. The CDR3 DNA is TGTGCCAGCAGCCTACGGGACAGAGGGAGCGGGAGGTCCTACGAGCAGTACTTC. Protein sequence: CASSLRDRGSGRSYEQYF.

This chain uses TRBV19 with TRBJ1-5, with D possibly being TRBD1 (6 bases). This CDR3 is built from 14 residues. Germline V gene sequence: CDR1 LNHDA, CDR2 SQIVND (reference sequence). Trimming shortened V by 6 bases and J by 3 bases, and 12 bases separated the two germline ends. The CDR3 nucleotides read TGTGCCAGTAGACAAACAGGGATCAATCAGCCCCAGCATTTT. Translating gives CASRQTGINQPQHF.

The rearrangement joins TRBV11-2 to TRBJ1-2; 11 bases are a match to TRBD1. The V and J ends lost 4 bases and 12 bases, in that order; junction bases with no gene match: 1. The CDR3 extends over 11 amino acids. Germline-derived CDR1 and CDR2 are SGHAT and FQNNGV. In DNA, the CDR3 is TGTGCCAGCAGCTCGGGACAGGGGGACACCTTC. This sequence encodes CASSSGQGDTF.

The genes are TRBV3-1 (or the pseudogene TRBV3-2) and TRBJ2-7; D not resolved. Trimming took off 3 bases at V and 3 bases at J, with 6 bases between the two ends. CDR1 LGHDT and CDR2 YNNKEL come from the germline V gene (reference sequence). The CDR3 has 12 amino acids. CDR3 in amino acids: CASSHTSYEQYF. CDR3 in DNA: TGTGCCAGCAGCCACACAAGCTACGAGCAGTACTTC.

This clone was picked up a small number of times. In the same sample, other DNA sequences code for this CDR3. The chain employs TRBV3-1 (or the pseudogene TRBV3-2) and TRBJ1-1; D uncertain. The V gene's germline CDR1 is LGHDT and CDR2 YNNKEL (reference sequence). The length of the CDR3 is 12 residues. The germline V and J ends were trimmed by 2 bases and 2 bases, with 3 bases remaining between them. The chain's CDR3 is CASSQTNTEAFF. CDR3 bases: TGTGCCAGCAGCCAAACCAACACTGAAGCTTTCTTT.

A single count supports this clone. V and J are TRBV7-9 and TRBJ1-1, with 8 nucleotides matching TRBD1. With V trimmed by 4 bases and J by 3 bases, 1 base remained unmatched. Germline lookup yields CDR1 SEHNR and CDR2 FQNEAQ (reference sequence). The length of the CDR3 is 13 residues. The CDR3 sequence: CASSSQGDTEAFF. The CDR3 DNA follows: TGTGCCAGCAGCTCACAGGGGGACACTGAAGCTTTCTTT.